A selection of T cell receptor beta chains follows, all from one sample in a study of T cells in Graves' hyperthyroidism and ophthalmopathy. TCRdb fed the multiplex PCR reads into MiXCR, producing one record per CDR3 protein. This repertoire shows approximately 690,000 distinct CDR3 sequences, less than 25% found once; its top ten account for 34%. The specimen was blood. The origin of the receptors is a man aged 25-40 years with Graves' ophthalmopathy. CDR3s include the opening cysteine and the closing phenylalanine or tryptophan. The order of the fields is D gene, clone size, V gene, J gene, CDR3 DNA, CDR3 protein. A D gene is named only where the DNA matches it firmly. The size field is filled for only some rows; it gives once, few, many or a size class.

D gene: NA
clone size: NA
V gene: TRBV4-3
J gene: TRBJ2-3
CDR3 DNA: TGCGCCAGCAGCCAAGATCGGACCCTCGGCACAGATACGCAGTATTTT
CDR3 protein: CASSQDRTLGTDTQYF

D gene: NA
clone size: many
V gene: TRBV2
J gene: TRBJ1-5
CDR3 DNA: TGTGCCAGCAGTGAGCAGGCTATCCTGGGTCGGAATCAGCCCCAGCATTTT
CDR3 protein: CASSEQAILGRNQPQHF

D gene: TRBD1
clone size: many
V gene: TRBV28
J gene: TRBJ2-5
CDR3 DNA: TGTGCCAGCAGTTCGGGACAGCACAAGGAGACCCAGTACTTC
CDR3 protein: CASSSGQHKETQYF

D gene: NA
clone size: NA
V gene: TRBV28
J gene: TRBJ2-5
CDR3 DNA: TGTGCCAGCAGGGACGGAGGGGTAGAGACCCAGTACTTC
CDR3 protein: CASRDGGVETQYF

D gene: TRBD2
clone size: many
V gene: TRBV20-1
J gene: TRBJ2-2
CDR3 DNA: TGCAGTGCACGGACTAGCGGGGAGACCGGGGAGCTGTTTTTT
CDR3 protein: CSARTSGETGELFF

D gene: TRBD2
clone size: NA
V gene: TRBV19
J gene: TRBJ2-7
CDR3 DNA: TGTGCCAGTAGTCTCTTGGTAGCGGGAGCAGACGAGCAGTACTTC
CDR3 protein: CASSLLVAGADEQYF

D gene: NA
clone size: NA
V gene: TRBV5-5
J gene: TRBJ2-7
CDR3 DNA: TGTGCCAGCAGCTTGATTCCGGGACGGACCCAATACGAGCAGTACTTC
CDR3 protein: CASSLIPGRTQYEQYF

D gene: NA
clone size: NA
V gene: TRBV12-3/TRBV12-4
J gene: TRBJ2-7
CDR3 DNA: TGTGCCACCAGAAGGGGGAGCTCTGCCTACGAGCAGTACTTC
CDR3 protein: CATRRGSSAYEQYF

D gene: NA
clone size: few
V gene: TRBV6-1
J gene: TRBJ2-3
CDR3 DNA: TGTGCCAGCAGTCCCTACAGGGCTAGCACAGATACGCAGTATTTT
CDR3 protein: CASSPYRASTDTQYF

D gene: TRBD2
clone size: NA
V gene: TRBV11-2
J gene: TRBJ2-2
CDR3 DNA: TGTGCCAGCAGCTTAGAGCGGGGGGGCACCGGGGAGCTGTTTTTT
CDR3 protein: CASSLERGGTGELFF